This entry lists 22 T cell receptor beta chains sequenced from one sample in a study of blood T cells in healthy people across ages. Primed by a sample-barcoded 5' primer and a J-beta primer mix, a second PCR proceeded for about 6 to 12 cycles. One entry per CDR3 protein results from TCRdb running MiXCR on the 5' RACE reads. The data hold under 1,000,000 distinct CDR3 sequences, with roughly 35% observed a single time. The specimen was blood. All receptors derive from a man between 18 and 29 years old in good health.

The rearrangement uses TRBV10-3 and TRBJ2-3; 7 positions match TRBD2. Trimming at V came to 6 bases and at J to 10 bases, leaving 13 bases not matched to a gene. The CDR3 runs to 14 residues. Germline V gene lookup returns CDR1 ENHRY and CDR2 SYGVKD. The CDR3, as DNA: TGTGCCATCAGGGAGCGGGGCGACTGGGATGCGCAGTATTTT. This encodes CAIRERGDWDAQYF.

This clonotype was recorded many times. This chain connects TRBV5-1 to TRBJ2-7; weak D call: TRBD1 (6 bases). With 2 bases removed from V and 1 base from J, the gap between germline ends came to 10 bases. The CDR3 sequence is 14 residues long. Per the germline V gene, CDR1 is SGHRS and CDR2 is YFSETQ. The CDR3 loop is CASSLTGQSYEQYF. The CDR3 DNA reads as TGCGCCAGCAGCTTAACTGGACAGTCCTACGAGCAGTACTTC.

This clonotype was seen a few times. The CDR3 DNA follows: TGTGCCAGTAGTCCTGCCGGGGGGTCCTACGAGCAGTACTTC. Amino acids: CASSPAGGSYEQYF. The V gene is TRBV19, the J gene TRBJ2-7; 7 bases fit TRBD2. After removal of 5 bases from V and 1 base from J, the junction contained 5 bases not matched to a gene. The CDR3 spans 14 residues. CDR1 and CDR2 from the germline V gene are LNHDA and SQIVND (reference sequence).

The V call is TRBV5-1, the J call TRBJ2-3; 11 bases map to TRBD2. V was clipped by 5 bases and J by 2 bases; unmatched bases: 19. Germline V gives CDR1 SGHRS, CDR2 YFSETQ. The length of the CDR3 is 20 residues. The CDR3 coding sequence is TGCGCCAGCAGACATTGGAGGGTCACTAGCGGGGGCCTTTTCACAGATACGCAGTATTTT. Its translation is CASRHWRVTSGGLFTDTQYF.

Points on this clonotype: A much larger clone lies a single base off, so this may be a read error. V usage is TRBV9 and J usage is TRBJ2-1; D assignment may be TRBD1 or TRBD2 (5 bases each). Germline values: CDR1 SGDLS, CDR2 YYNGEE. The CDR3 contains 15 residues. In DNA, the CDR3 is TGTGCCAGCAGCGTAGGAGGGGAAACCTACAATGAGCAGCTCTTC. Translated: CASSVGGETYNEQLF.

This clonotype has more than one count but fewer than ten. The CDR3 DNA sequence: TGTGCCAGCAGTCGGGACAGGGTTTCTAATGAAAAACTGTTTTTT. It encodes CASSRDRVSNEKLFF. This sequence joins TRBV27 and TRBJ1-4; 9 nucleotides agree with TRBD1. Germline V gene data show CDR1 as MNHEY and CDR2 as SMNVEV (reference sequence). This CDR3 has 15 amino acids. The ends lost 5 bases at V and 3 bases at J; junction bases unmatched: 4.

In the case of this clonotype: Sequence at one end of the junction differs from germline and may be a read error. The chain links TRBV20-1 to TRBJ2-1, with 7 bases fitting TRBD1. This CDR3 is built from 13 residues. CDR1 is DFQATT, CDR2 SNEGSKA, per germline (reference sequence). Written as DNA, the CDR3 is TGCAGTGCTGGGGACAGCAGTTACAATGAGCGGTTCTTC. It specifies CSAGDSSYNERFF.

The chain links TRBV28 to TRBJ1-4, with no clear D. Germline values: CDR1 MDHEN, CDR2 SYDVKM. V lost 5 bases and J 4 bases, leaving 17 bases between the germline ends. CDR3 length equals 16 residues. The CDR3 loop is CASSASDTFRNEKLFF. CDR3 DNA: TGTGCCAGCAGTGCCTCCGACACATTTCGTAATGAAAAACTGTTTTTT.

To note about this clonotype: Being one base from a much bigger clone, this may be a read error. This chain connects TRBV4-3 to TRBJ1-2; D unclear. The CDR3 covers 13 residues. The V gene's germline CDR1 is LGHNA and CDR2 YSLEER. The CDR3 loop is CAGSRGLADGYTF. CDR3 DNA: TGCGCCGGCAGCCGAGGACTCGCGGATGGCTACACCTTC.

V is TRBV5-1 and J is TRBJ2-5; D not resolved. From germline, CDR1 is SGHRS and CDR2 YFSETQ. The CDR3 sequence is 14 residues long. Trimming cost V 4 bases and J 1 base, with 11 bases left between them. CDR3 coding DNA: TGCGCCAGCAGCGTGTTCATCAGCCAAGAGACCCAGTACTTC. Protein product: CASSVFISQETQYF.

The chain has TRBV15 and TRBJ1-2, with D possibly matching TRBD1 (5 bases). The germline V gene has CDR1 LNHNV and CDR2 YYDKDF (reference sequence). Trimming pared 4 bases from V and 2 bases from J, leaving 26 bases between. The CDR3 has 19 amino acids. The CDR3 DNA sequence: TGTGCCACCAGCACAGAGCCAGACCCCGGCTCGACAGTCAACTATGGCTACACCTTC. It encodes CATSTEPDPGSTVNYGYTF.

This clonotype was observed a handful of times. The rearrangement uses TRBV5-1 and TRBJ2-5; a possible D gene is TRBD2 (7 bases). Trimming pared 3 bases from V and 11 bases from J, leaving 26 bases between. The CDR3 sequence is 16 residues long. Per the germline V gene, CDR1 is SGHRS and CDR2 is YFSETQ. CDR3 loop: CASSWRGGTASNEQYF. For the CDR3, the DNA is TGCGCCAGCAGCTGGAGGGGGGGAACGGCTTCCAATGAGCAGTACTTC.

Many counts were recorded for this clonotype. The chain employs TRBV7-2 and TRBJ1-2; tentative D call: TRBD1 (6 bases). Trimming cost V 5 bases and J 4 bases, with 17 bases left between them. Germline loops: CDR1 SGHTA, CDR2 FQGNSA. The CDR3 has 15 residues. The CDR3 DNA reads as TGTGCCAGCAGCCTACAGGGAGTATTGGCCTATGGCTACACCTTC. It translates to CASSLQGVLAYGYTF.

The V call is TRBV29-1, the J call TRBJ2-1, with a possible D match to TRBD2 (6 bases). The germline V gene has CDR1 SQVTM and CDR2 ANQGSEA. Trimming took 7 bases from V and 0 from J, leaving 13 bases between them. The CDR3 is 14 residues long. CDR3 coding DNA: TGCAGCGACCGGGGCGGGGTCTCCTACAATGAGCAGTTCTTC. It codes for CSDRGGVSYNEQFF.

The gene calls are TRBV5-1 and TRBJ1-4; the match to TRBD1 covers 7 bases. From germline, CDR1 is SGHRS and CDR2 YFSETQ. With V trimmed by 2 bases and J by 7 bases, 8 bases remained unmatched. CDR3 size: 15 residues. The CDR3 sequence: CASSFGTVESEKLFF. The CDR3 DNA reads TGCGCCAGCAGCTTCGGGACAGTTGAGAGTGAAAAACTGTTTTTT.

This clonotype occurred many times. This chain uses TRBV12-3 or TRBV12-4 with TRBJ1-2, with 8 nucleotides matching TRBD1. J gave up 6 bases and V 3 bases, and 9 bases lay outside the gene matches. This CDR3 has 15 residues. CDR3 DNA sequence: TGTGCCAGCAGTTTGTCCCGACAGGGGTCGGATGGCTACACCTTC. It translates to CASSLSRQGSDGYTF.

The rearrangement joins TRBV11-2 to TRBJ2-1, with TRBD1 matching over 9 bases. V shed 2 bases, J shed 6 bases, and the junction held 8 bases outside the gene matches. Looked up from germline, CDR1 is SGHAT and CDR2 is FQNNGV. CDR3 length: 16 amino acids. CDR3: CASSLTPGQGSNEQFF. CDR3 nucleotides: TGTGCCAGCAGCTTAACTCCGGGACAGGGTTCCAATGAGCAGTTCTTC.

The gene calls are TRBV12-3 or TRBV12-4 and TRBJ1-5; no clear D. The V end was cut by 10 bases, the J end by 0 bases, with 16 bases between. This CDR3 is built from 15 residues. CDR3: CATQLTEHSNQPQHF. CDR3 nucleotide sequence: TGTGCCACCCAACTAACAGAACATAGCAATCAGCCCCAGCATTTT.

V usage is TRBV6-6 and J usage is TRBJ2-1; D remains ambiguous. Germline V CDR1 and CDR2: MNHNY, SVGAGI (reference sequence). Trimming stripped 8 bases from V and 7 bases from J, with 12 bases between. The CDR3 runs 12 residues. In DNA form, the CDR3 reads TGTGCCAGCCTGACGGCGCGGAATGAGCAGTTCTTC. Translating gives CASLTARNEQFF.

This clonotype turned up a few times. The genes are TRBV6-1 and TRBJ1-1; D is undetermined. Germline lookup yields CDR1 MNHNS and CDR2 SASEGT. CDR3 length: 13 residues. V shed 5 bases and J shed 1 base, with 8 bases lying between them. The CDR3 protein is CASSKMGNTEAFF. CDR3 coding DNA: TGTGCCAGCAGTAAAATGGGGAACACTGAAGCTTTCTTT.

This clonotype came up a few times. The genes are TRBV12-3 or TRBV12-4 and TRBJ2-3, with 7 bases that match TRBD1. The V and J ends lost 3 bases and 6 bases, in that order; junction bases with no gene match: 12. This CDR3 spans 16 amino acids. The DNA for the CDR3 is TGTGCCAGCAGTTTGGGGTACAGGGGAATGGCGGATACGCAGTATTTT. It codes for CASSLGYRGMADTQYF.

The sample holds many counts of this clonotype. The chain links TRBV6-6 to TRBJ1-2; the D is unclear. Germline lookup yields CDR1 MNHNY and CDR2 SVGAGI (reference sequence). This CDR3 has 15 amino acids. The germline V and J ends were trimmed by 6 bases and 8 bases, with 22 bases remaining between them. The CDR3 coding sequence is TGTGCCAGCAGAGGGTACGTCCCGGGCCAAGAAGGCTACACCTTC. Translated: CASRGYVPGQEGYTF.